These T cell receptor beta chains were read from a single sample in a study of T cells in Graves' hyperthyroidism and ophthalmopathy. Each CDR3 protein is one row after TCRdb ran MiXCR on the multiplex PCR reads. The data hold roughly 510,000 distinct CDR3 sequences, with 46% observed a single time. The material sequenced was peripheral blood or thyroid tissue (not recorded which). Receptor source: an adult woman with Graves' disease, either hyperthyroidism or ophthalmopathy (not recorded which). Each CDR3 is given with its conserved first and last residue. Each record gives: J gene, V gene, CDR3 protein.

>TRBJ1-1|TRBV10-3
CAISWYAFGAFF
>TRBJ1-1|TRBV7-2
CASSLSATPNTEAFF
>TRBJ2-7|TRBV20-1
CSARSSGTLEQYF
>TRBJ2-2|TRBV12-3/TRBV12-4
CASSATRDGRGELFF
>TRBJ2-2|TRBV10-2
CASTIRGTGELFF
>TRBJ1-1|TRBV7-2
CASSARPGRLNTEAFF
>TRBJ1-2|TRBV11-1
CASRRETGGFGYTF
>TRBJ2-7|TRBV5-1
CASSAGRGLAGGHEQYF
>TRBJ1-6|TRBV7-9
CASSSGTTQGTSPLHF
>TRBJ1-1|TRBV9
CASSVQPNTEAFF
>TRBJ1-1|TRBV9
CASSVGTGSAEAFF
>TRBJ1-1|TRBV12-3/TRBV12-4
CASSSRQGADAFF
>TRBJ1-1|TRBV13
CASSLGMGNTEAFF
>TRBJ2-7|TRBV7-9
CASSLQTGVFDEQYF
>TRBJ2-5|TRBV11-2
CASSRPTGRVWETQYF
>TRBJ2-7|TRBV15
CATSKARGQGVYEQYF
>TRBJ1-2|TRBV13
CASSSLLDSYGYTF
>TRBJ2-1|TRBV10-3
CAISVSSGRSSEQFF
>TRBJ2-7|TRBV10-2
CASSGTGTSVF
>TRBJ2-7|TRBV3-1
CASTRGASEQYF
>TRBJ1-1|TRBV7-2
CASSFDRGSTEAFF
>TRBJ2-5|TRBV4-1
CASSLWGTSGSQETQYF
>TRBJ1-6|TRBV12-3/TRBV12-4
CASKIVTDSPLHF
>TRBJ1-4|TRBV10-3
CAIRGLENVEKLFF
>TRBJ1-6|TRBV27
CASSIMGGNAANSPLHF
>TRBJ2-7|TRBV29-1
CSSRDREGYDYEQYF
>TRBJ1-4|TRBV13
CASSLGQREKLFF
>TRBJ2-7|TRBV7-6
CASSLDGGDNEQYF
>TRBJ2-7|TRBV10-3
CAIGDRSYGQYF
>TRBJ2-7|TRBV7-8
CASSSYSTAIGYEQYF
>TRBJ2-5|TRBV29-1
CSVDGTSGRPQEAQYF
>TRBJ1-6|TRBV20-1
CSARVPGIVYNSPLHF